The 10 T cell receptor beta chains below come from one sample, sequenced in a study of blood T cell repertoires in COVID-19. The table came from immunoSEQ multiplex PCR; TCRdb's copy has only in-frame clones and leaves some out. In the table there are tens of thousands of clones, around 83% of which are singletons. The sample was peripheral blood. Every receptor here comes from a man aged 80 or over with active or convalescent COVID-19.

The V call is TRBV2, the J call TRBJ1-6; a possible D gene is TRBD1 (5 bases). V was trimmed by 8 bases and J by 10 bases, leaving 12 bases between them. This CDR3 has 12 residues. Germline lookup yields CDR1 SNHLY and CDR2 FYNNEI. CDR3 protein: CASRGGSSPLHF. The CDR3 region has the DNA TGTGCCAGCCGCGGGGGTTCATCACCCCTCCACTTT.

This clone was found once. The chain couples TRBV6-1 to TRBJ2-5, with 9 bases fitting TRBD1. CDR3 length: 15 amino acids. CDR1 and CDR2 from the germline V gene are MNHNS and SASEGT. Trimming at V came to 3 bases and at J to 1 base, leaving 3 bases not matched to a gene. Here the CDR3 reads CASSDNRGLQETQYF. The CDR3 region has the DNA TGTGCCAGCAGTGACAACAGGGGGCTCCAAGAGACCCAGTACTTC.

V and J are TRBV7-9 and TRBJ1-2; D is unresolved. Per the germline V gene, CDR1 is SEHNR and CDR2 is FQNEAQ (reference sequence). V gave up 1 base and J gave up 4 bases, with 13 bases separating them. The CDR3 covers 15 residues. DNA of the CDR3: TGTGCCAGCAGCTTAGGCGCCTCACAGAGCTATGGCTACACCTTC. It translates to CASSLGASQSYGYTF.

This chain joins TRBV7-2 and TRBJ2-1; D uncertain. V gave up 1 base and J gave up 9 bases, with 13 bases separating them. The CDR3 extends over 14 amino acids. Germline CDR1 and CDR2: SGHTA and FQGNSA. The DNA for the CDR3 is TGTGCCAGCAGCTTAGGTGGGCCAAGTCCTGAGCAGTTCTTC. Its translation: CASSLGGPSPEQFF.

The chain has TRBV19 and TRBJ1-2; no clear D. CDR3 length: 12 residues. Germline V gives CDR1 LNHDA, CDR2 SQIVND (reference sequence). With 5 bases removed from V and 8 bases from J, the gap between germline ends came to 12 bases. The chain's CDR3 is CASSSGPRGYTF. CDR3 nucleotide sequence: TGTGCCAGTAGTTCTGGCCCGCGGGGCTACACCTTC. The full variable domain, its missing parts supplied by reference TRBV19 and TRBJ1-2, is DGGITQSPKYLFRKEGQNVTLSCEQNLNHDAMYWYRQDPGQGLRLIYYSQIVNDFQKGDIAEGYSVSREKKESFPLTVTSAQKNPTAFYLCASSSGPRGYTFGSGTRLTVV.

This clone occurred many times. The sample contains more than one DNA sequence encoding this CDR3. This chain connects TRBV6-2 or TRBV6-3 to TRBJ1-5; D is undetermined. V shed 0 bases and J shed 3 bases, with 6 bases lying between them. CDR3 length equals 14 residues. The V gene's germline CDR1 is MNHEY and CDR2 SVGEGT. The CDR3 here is CASSYSGNNQPQHF. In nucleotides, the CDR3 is TGTGCCAGCAGTTACTCTGGCAACAATCAGCCCCAGCATTTT.

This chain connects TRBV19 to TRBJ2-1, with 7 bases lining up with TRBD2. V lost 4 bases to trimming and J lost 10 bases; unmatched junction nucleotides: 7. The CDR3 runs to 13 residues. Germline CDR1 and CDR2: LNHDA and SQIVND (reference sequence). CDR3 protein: CASSSRTRGEQFF. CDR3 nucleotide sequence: TGTGCCAGTAGTAGCAGGACTAGGGGCGAGCAGTTCTTC.

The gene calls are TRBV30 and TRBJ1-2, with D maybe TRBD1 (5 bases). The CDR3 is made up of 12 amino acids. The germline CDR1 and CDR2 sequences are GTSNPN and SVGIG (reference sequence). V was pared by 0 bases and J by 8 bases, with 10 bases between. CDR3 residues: CAWSVAGGGYTF. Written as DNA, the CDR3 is TGTGCCTGGAGTGTGGCGGGGGGAGGCTACACCTTC.

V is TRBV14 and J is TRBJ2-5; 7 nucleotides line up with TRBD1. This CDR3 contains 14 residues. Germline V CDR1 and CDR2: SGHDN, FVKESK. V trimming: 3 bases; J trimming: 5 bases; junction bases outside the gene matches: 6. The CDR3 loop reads CASSHTTGAETQYF. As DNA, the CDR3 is TGTGCCAGCAGCCACACCACAGGGGCGGAGACCCAGTACTTC.

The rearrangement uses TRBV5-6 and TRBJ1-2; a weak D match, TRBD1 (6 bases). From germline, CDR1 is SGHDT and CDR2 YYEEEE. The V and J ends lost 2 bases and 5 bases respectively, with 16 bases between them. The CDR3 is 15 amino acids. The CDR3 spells CASSFSQGLWYGYTF. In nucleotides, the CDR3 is TGTGCCAGCAGCTTCTCCCAGGGGCTTTGGTATGGCTACACCTTC. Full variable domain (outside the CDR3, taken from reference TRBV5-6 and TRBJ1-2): DAGVTQSPTHLIKTRGQQVTLRCSPKSGHDTVSWYQQALGQGPQFIFQYYEEEERQRGNFPDRFSGHQFPNYSSELNVNALLLGDSALYLCASSFSQGLWYGYTFGSGTRLTVV.